The 23 T cell receptor beta chains given below trace back to one sample, sequenced in a study of cytotoxic CD8 clonotypes in ibrutinib-treated CLL. Libraries were prepared by immunoSEQ multiplex PCR; TCRdb keeps only in-frame clonotypes and omits some of them. The top ten hold about 7.6% of the sample, which has about 140,000 clones, around 82% seen once. Sequences were derived from PBMCs, sampled after 36 months of ibrutinib treatment. The origin of the receptors is a human donor with chronic lymphocytic leukemia.

In this sample, this clone turned up a few times. The V and J genes are TRBV29-1 and TRBJ1-2, with D maybe TRBD1 (5 bases). Germline V gives CDR1 SQVTM, CDR2 ANQGSEA. CDR3 length: 12 residues. Trimming left V 4 bases short and J 8 bases short, with 14 bases between. CDR3 region: CSVGSGSRGYTF. The CDR3 nucleotides read TGCAGCGTTGGGTCAGGGTCGAGGGGCTACACCTTC.

The chain uses TRBV21-1 and TRBJ1-5; TRBD1, the D gene given by the table, was not confirmed from the DNA. TRBV21-1 is listed as a pseudogene. This CDR3 is built from 18 residues. The DNA of the CDR3 is TGTGCCAGCATCTCCCGGGCAGGGGGCTTTGGGGGCAATCAGCCCCAGCATTTT. Translated: CASISRAGGFGGNQPQHF.

This clone occurred once. In nucleotides, the CDR3 is TGTGCCAGCAGCCCTCGGACGGCCATGGGGGGTGGCTACACCTTC. Translated, it gives CASSPRTAMGGGYTF. This chain links TRBV12-1 with TRBJ1-2. TRBV12-1 is a pseudogene locus. The CDR3 is made up of 15 amino acids.

This clone showed up just a few times. The V call is TRBV6-5, the J call TRBJ2-1; D not certain. CDR1 and CDR2 (germline): MNHEY, SVGAGI. The CDR3 has 12 residues. The ends were cut back, 5 bases at V and 6 bases at J, with 8 bases in the middle. The CDR3 protein is CASSRPGNEQFF. In DNA form, the CDR3 reads TGTGCCAGCAGTCGCCCAGGCAATGAGCAGTTCTTC.

Points on this clone: One junction end disagrees with the germline gene, perhaps due to a read error. J is TRBJ1-2 and V is TRBV28; weak D call: TRBD1 (6 bases). The CDR3 sequence is 11 residues long. Germline lookup yields CDR1 MDHEN and CDR2 SYDVKM. CDR3 sequence (DNA): TGTGCCAGCAGTTTTCCGGGGGACAACTCCTTC. Its translation is CASSFPGDNSF.

The CDR3 reads CASSLQTGEQFF. CDR3 nucleotides: TGTGCCAGCAGCCTTCAGACCGGTGAGCAGTTCTTC. The gene calls are TRBV7-9 and TRBJ2-1; D gene uncertain. Trimming removed 5 bases at V and 9 bases at J, with 11 bases between. Looked up from germline, CDR1 is SEHNR and CDR2 is FQNEAQ (reference sequence). The CDR3 consists of 12 residues.

The V gene is TRBV6-5, the J gene TRBJ2-5; maybe TRBD1 (5 bases). Deletions cut 1 base from V and 3 bases from J, with 15 bases between. This CDR3 is built from 16 residues. Germline loops: CDR1 MNHEY, CDR2 SVGAGI. The CDR3 nucleotides are TGTGCCAGCAGTTACTGGGGCGGCAGGCCGGAAGAGACCCAGTACTTC. Translated: CASSYWGGRPEETQYF.

The chain uses TRBV30 and TRBJ1-6; perhaps TRBD1 as D (5 bases). The germline V gene has CDR1 GTSNPN and CDR2 SVGIG (reference sequence). The CDR3 extends over 14 amino acids. V was pared by 5 bases and J by 6 bases, with 14 bases between. The CDR3 DNA is TGTGCCTGGGTCGCCCGGGGCGCTAATTCACCCCTCCACTTT. It encodes CAWVARGANSPLHF.

This chain links TRBV7-9 with TRBJ2-3, with 7 bases fitting TRBD2. Germline V gives CDR1 SEHNR, CDR2 FQNEAQ (reference sequence). The V gene end was trimmed by 5 bases and the J gene end by 4 bases; junction bases not matched to a gene: 3. The CDR3 covers 13 residues. CDR3: CASSGGLADTQYF. CDR3 bases: TGTGCCAGCAGCGGAGGACTAGCAGATACGCAGTATTTT.

The chain has TRBV2 and TRBJ2-5; D may be TRBD1 (6 bases). This CDR3 is 14 amino acids long. CDR1 and CDR2 (germline): SNHLY, FYNNEI. Trimming stripped 6 bases from V and 1 base from J, with 12 bases between. The CDR3 loop is CASSPDRGQETQYF. The CDR3 DNA sequence: TGTGCCAGCAGCCCGGACAGAGGCCAAGAGACCCAGTACTTC.

This clone was counted once. The chain links TRBV30 to TRBJ2-4; D might be TRBD2 (6 bases). Deletions cut 0 bases from V and 1 base from J, with 16 bases between. CDR3 length: 17 amino acids. Per germline, CDR1 GTSNPN and CDR2 SVGIG (reference sequence). CDR3 DNA: TGTGCCTGGAGTGTTCTAGCAGGGAGGAGGGCCAAAAACATTCAGTACTTC. This gives the protein CAWSVLAGRRAKNIQYF.

The chain recombines TRBV6-1 with TRBJ1-3, with D perhaps TRBD1 (6 bases). V shed 4 bases and J shed 0 bases, with 16 bases lying between them. The CDR3 length is 17 residues. Germline V gene sequence: CDR1 MNHNS, CDR2 SASEGT. The DNA for the CDR3 is TGTGCCAGCAGTGCCGTCGGGACAACCACCTCTGGAAACACCATATATTTT. Translation gives CASSAVGTTTSGNTIYF.

This chain uses TRBV7-9 with TRBJ2-6, with unresolved D. The CDR3 totals 17 residues. Germline values: CDR1 SEHNR, CDR2 FQNEAQ (reference sequence). The V end lost 4 bases, the J end lost 2 bases, and 15 bases lay between the germline ends. CDR3 in amino acids: CASSSQALLTGANVLTF. In nucleotides, the CDR3 is TGTGCCAGCAGCTCCCAGGCACTGCTGACTGGGGCCAACGTCCTGACTTTC. Filled out from reference TRBV7-9 and TRBJ2-6, the complete variable domain reads DTGVSQNPRHKITKRGQNVTFRCDPISEHNRLYWYRQTLGQGPEFLTYFQNEAQLEKSRLLSDRFSAERPKGSFSTLEIQRTEQGDSAMYLCASSSQALLTGANVLTFGAGSRLTVL.

This clone has only a few counts. J is TRBJ1-2 and V is TRBV6-1; a possible D gene is TRBD1 (5 bases). The CDR3 runs 13 residues. Germline CDR1 reads MNHNS; CDR2 reads SASEGT. V was pared by 11 bases and J by 8 bases, with 21 bases between. The chain's CDR3 is CAGSRGGAYGYTF. The CDR3 DNA reads TGTGCCGGATCCCGGGGGGGAGCCTACGGCTACACCTTC.

V is TRBV5-1 and J is TRBJ2-7; weak D call: TRBD2 (6 bases). CDR1 is SGHRS, CDR2 YFSETQ, per germline. V was trimmed by 7 bases and J by 4 bases, leaving 18 bases between them. This CDR3 is built from 14 residues. The CDR3 DNA reads TGCGCCAGCGCCCCCCAGGGACTTTCGTACGAGCAGTACTTC. Protein product: CASAPQGLSYEQYF.

J is TRBJ2-1 and V is TRBV5-6; D unresolved. V lost 0 bases and J lost 7, with 8 bases in between. Germline lookup yields CDR1 SGHDT and CDR2 YYEEEE. The CDR3 sequence is 13 residues long. The CDR3 DNA reads TGTGCCAGCAGCTTGGTTCTTTTTAATGAGCAGTTCTTC. Protein sequence: CASSLVLFNEQFF.

The chain combines TRBV27 with TRBJ1-5; TRBD1 aligns across 10 bases. This CDR3 region has 14 residues. The J segment lost 6 bases and the V segment lost 3 bases, leaving 2 bases of the junction unmatched. Germline CDR1 reads MNHEY; CDR2 reads SMNVEV (reference sequence). DNA for the CDR3: TGTGCCAGCAGTTTGGGACAGGGGCGTCAGCCCCAGCATTTT. As protein: CASSLGQGRQPQHF.

This clone appeared once. V usage is TRBV5-4 and J usage is TRBJ1-6; 8 bases are shared with TRBD1. The CDR3 is made up of 15 amino acids. V lost 2 bases, J lost 7 bases, and 5 bases stayed unmatched. Germline V lookup: CDR1 SGHNT, CDR2 YYREEE (reference sequence). CDR3 coding DNA: TGTGCCAGCAGCTTCAGGGGGCTGAGGAATTCACCCCTCCACTTT. Protein product: CASSFRGLRNSPLHF.

The rearrangement joins TRBV16 to TRBJ2-7; D is unclear. The length of the CDR3 is 14 residues. Germline V CDR1 and CDR2: KGHSY, FQNENV. The V gene lost 0 bases and the J gene lost 3 bases, with 9 bases spanning the gap. The CDR3 loop reads CASSQSPARYEQYF. In DNA form, the CDR3 reads TGTGCCAGCAGCCAATCTCCAGCCCGCTACGAGCAGTACTTC.

This clone appeared a few times. The chain carries TRBV28 and TRBJ1-6; no clear D gene. Germline CDR1 reads MDHEN; CDR2 reads SYDVKM. This CDR3 spans 12 amino acids. V lost 6 bases and J 15 bases, leaving 15 bases between the germline ends. CDR3 DNA: TGTGCCAGCAGGCCCTCCGCCTTCATCCTCCACTTT. Amino acid sequence: CASRPSAFILHF.

This clone was recorded many times. V is TRBV29-1 and J is TRBJ2-7; TRBD1 is a possible D gene (5 bases). Per germline, CDR1 SQVTM and CDR2 ANQGSEA. With 8 bases removed from V and 2 bases from J, the gap between germline ends came to 13 bases. CDR3 length: 12 residues. CDR3 amino acids: CSIQGNTYEQYF. CDR3 DNA: TGCAGCATTCAGGGAAATACCTACGAGCAGTACTTC.

The genes are TRBV9 and TRBJ1-1, with TRBD1 matching over 7 bases. From germline, CDR1 is SGDLS and CDR2 YYNGEE. The J segment lost 1 base and the V segment lost 3 bases, leaving 9 bases of the junction unmatched. There are 16 residues in the CDR3. The CDR3 DNA sequence: TGTGCCAGCAGCGCCATTAACAGGGGTGGGAACACTGAAGCTTTCTTT. The encoded protein is CASSAINRGGNTEAFF.

This clone was found once. CDR3 sequence: CASSLPGHNEKLFF. The CDR3 DNA is TGTGCCAGCAGCCTACCGGGACACAATGAAAAACTGTTTTTT. The chain combines TRBV6-5 with TRBJ1-4, with a tentative D call TRBD1 (6 bases). CDR3 length: 14 amino acids. Germline V gene sequence: CDR1 MNHEY, CDR2 SVGAGI. V was cut by 6 bases and J by 5 bases, with 13 bases left in between.